The source of this TCR beta chain is a study of blood T cell repertoires in COVID-19. This clone showed up just once. Measured with immunoSEQ multiplex PCR; TCRdb has only the in-frame clones, and not every one. Of around 120,000 clones in the sample, roughly four fifths were seen once. The sample comprised peripheral blood. The source is a man in his forties with active or convalescent COVID-19.

DNA of the CDR3: TGTGCCAGCAGCCGGACTCCGGGACAGGGGAAGAACACTGAAGCTTTCTTT. Protein sequence: CASSRTPGQGKNTEAFF. V is TRBV6-2 or TRBV6-3 and J is TRBJ1-1, with TRBD1 identical over 10 bases. V shed 6 bases, J shed 1 base, and the junction held 11 bases outside the gene matches. Looked up from germline, CDR1 is MNHEY and CDR2 is SVGEGT. The CDR3 totals 17 residues.